Listed here are 7 T cell receptor beta chains from one sample, sequenced in a study of T cell responses to AZD1222 COVID-19 vaccine. Data came from immunoSEQ multiplex PCR; TCRdb stores just in-frame clones and leaves some out. The repertoire consists of about 100,000 clones, with 85% to 90% occurring once and the leading ten covering 16%. This specimen was peripheral blood, taken on day 0 of AZD1222 vaccination. These receptors all come from an adult in good health.

The rearrangement links TRBV19 to TRBJ1-2; D gene ambiguous. CDR1 is LNHDA, CDR2 SQIVND, per germline (reference sequence). V was pared by 3 bases and J by 2 bases, with 13 bases between. The CDR3 contains 15 residues. The CDR3 reads CASSMEGSLNYGYTF. CDR3 in DNA: TGTGCCAGTAGTATGGAAGGGTCTCTGAACTATGGCTACACCTTC.

The chain couples TRBV7-9 to TRBJ2-7; D is ambiguous. This CDR3 is built from 13 residues. CDR1 is SEHNR and CDR2 is FQNEAQ in the germline V gene (reference sequence). Trimming left V 4 bases short and J 3 bases short, with 10 bases between. DNA of the CDR3: TGTGCCAGCAGCTCCAGTGGGGACTACGAGCAGTACTTC. Translating it yields CASSSSGDYEQYF.

The V gene is TRBV27, the J gene TRBJ2-1, with TRBD2 matching 10 bases. The CDR3 contains 16 residues. Germline V gives CDR1 MNHEY, CDR2 SMNVEV (reference sequence). With 4 bases clipped from V and 12 bases from J, the junction kept 15 bases outside the gene matches. CDR3 sequence reads: CASSSNRLAGPRVQFF. In nucleotides, the CDR3 is TGTGCCAGCAGTTCGAACCGACTAGCGGGCCCTCGGGTGCAGTTCTTC.

This rearrangement joins TRBV10-3 to TRBJ1-4, with a weak D call TRBD1 (5 bases). The CDR3 consists of 14 residues. Germline CDR1 reads ENHRY; CDR2 reads SYGVKD. V was trimmed by 10 bases and J by 3 bases, leaving 15 bases between them. The CDR3 nucleotides read TGTGCCACCGCAGTGGGGGGACCTAATGAAAAACTGTTTTTT. This encodes CATAVGGPNEKLFF.

The chain couples TRBV7-2 to TRBJ2-7; TRBD1 matches at 7 bases. Trimming at V came to 5 bases and at J to 2 bases, leaving 9 bases not matched to a gene. This CDR3 is built from 15 residues. The germline V gene has CDR1 SGHTA and CDR2 FQGNSA. The CDR3: CASSRRWDRAYEQYF. Here the CDR3 DNA reads TGTGCCAGCAGCCGGAGGTGGGACAGAGCCTACGAGCAGTACTTC.

This clone showed up just a few times. The chain employs TRBV11-3 and TRBJ2-1, with 9 bases fitting TRBD2. The V gene's germline CDR1 is SGHNT and CDR2 YENEEA. The CDR3 is 17 residues long. V shed 3 bases and J 0 bases; nucleotides not matched to a gene: 6. In DNA, the CDR3 is TGTGCCAGCAGCTTTTTGGGTAGCGGGGGCTCCTACAATGAGCAGTTCTTC. Translating it yields CASSFLGSGGSYNEQFF.

This rearrangement joins TRBV2 to TRBJ1-1, with 8 bases lining up with TRBD1. In germline, CDR1 is SNHLY, CDR2 FYNNEI. The CDR3 totals 14 residues. The ends lost 6 bases at V and 5 bases at J; junction bases unmatched: 8. The CDR3 nucleotides read TGTGCCAGCAGAAAAACAGGGGGTGGAACTGAAGCTTTCTTT. It specifies CASRKTGGGTEAFF.